The 19 T cell receptor beta chains given below trace back to one sample, sequenced in a study of blood T cell repertoires in COVID-19 (dated by TCRdb to the early 2020s). Receptor amplification or capture employed the immunoSEQ multiplex PCR assay. Held by TCRdb, this immuneACCESS table contains in-frame sequences only and omits some clones. Under half of the omission traces to an unresolved V gene where checked; the cause of the rest is unknown. Recorded for this sample are 200,000 to 250,000 clones; 82% of them occurred a single time. 3% to 4% of the sample lies in the top ten. Material: PBMCs or T cells enriched from blood (not recorded which). The receptor source for this set is a woman aged 55-70 years who had recovered from COVID-19.

This chain uses TRBV3-1 (or the pseudogene TRBV3-2) with TRBJ2-5, with TRBD1 matching 7 bases. V shed 4 bases, J shed 1 base, and the junction held 6 bases outside the gene matches. Germline V gene data show CDR1 as LGHDT and CDR2 as YNNKEL (reference sequence). The CDR3 has 15 residues. CDR3 residues: CASSPSTGTQETQYF. As DNA, the CDR3 is TGTGCCAGCAGCCCCTCGACAGGGACCCAAGAGACCCAGTACTTC.

This rearrangement joins TRBV3-1 (or the pseudogene TRBV3-2) to TRBJ1-1; D uncertain. CDR1 is LGHDT, CDR2 YNNKEL, per germline (reference sequence). V was pared by 2 bases and J by 0 bases, with 7 bases between. The CDR3 has 14 residues. CDR3 in DNA: TGTGCCAGCAGCCAAAATCCCGTGAACACTGAAGCTTTCTTT. It translates to CASSQNPVNTEAFF.

The chain uses TRBV24-1 and TRBJ2-3, with 11 bases lining up with TRBD2. This CDR3 spans 15 amino acids. Trimming at V came to 9 bases and at J to 0 bases, leaving 4 bases not matched to a gene. Germline-derived CDR1 and CDR2 are KGHDR and SFDVKD. Here the CDR3 DNA reads TGTGCCACCTCTAGCGGGAGGACTAGCACAGATACGCAGTATTTT. Translating it yields CATSSGRTSTDTQYF.

This clone occurred a few times. For the CDR3, the DNA is TGTGCCAGCAGCCAAGACCGGACTAGCGGAGAGACCCAGTACTTC. Protein sequence: CASSQDRTSGETQYF. The rearrangement joins TRBV14 to TRBJ2-5; TRBD2 agrees at 10 bases. The CDR3 is 15 amino acids. With V trimmed by 0 bases and J by 4 bases, 2 bases remained unmatched. The germline gives CDR1 SGHDN, CDR2 FVKESK.

The genes are TRBV7-2 and TRBJ1-2; D is possibly TRBD1 (6 bases). Germline loops: CDR1 SGHTA, CDR2 FQGNSA. The V and J ends lost 3 bases and 2 bases respectively, with 7 bases between them. The CDR3 runs to 13 residues. The CDR3 DNA is TGTGCCAGCAGCTTTGGACAGAACTATGGCTACACCTTC. It encodes CASSFGQNYGYTF.

The rearrangement links TRBV7-2 to TRBJ1-2; D ambiguous. Trimming took 5 bases from V and 1 from J, leaving 14 bases between them. Germline V lookup: CDR1 SGHTA, CDR2 FQGNSA. The CDR3 runs to 15 residues. CDR3 loop: CASSPTGSLNYGYTF. CDR3 sequence (DNA): TGTGCCAGCAGCCCCACGGGGAGCCTTAACTATGGCTACACCTTC.

This clone was found once. A junction boundary mismatches the germline segment, possibly from a read error. The V call is TRBV2, the J call TRBJ2-7; TRBD1 matches at 9 bases. CDR1 is SNHLY and CDR2 is FYNNEI in the germline V gene. The length of the CDR3 is 12 residues. The CDR3, as DNA: TGTGCCAGCAGTATCCTGGACAGGGGCCCTCAGTTC. It is translated as CASSILDRGPQF.

CDR3 bases: TGTGCCAGCAGCTTAGCGGGGTCCAATCAGCCCCAGCATTTT. It yields the protein CASSLAGSNQPQHF. The chain has TRBV7-3 and TRBJ1-5; D remains unclear. Germline CDR1 SGHTA, CDR2 FQGTGA. This CDR3 region has 14 residues. Trimming took 2 bases from V and 3 from J, leaving 8 bases between them.

The table lists this clone with a few counts. The chain joins TRBV15 to TRBJ2-7, with TRBD1 as a possible D gene (5 bases). With 4 bases removed from V and 0 bases from J, the gap between germline ends came to 10 bases. The CDR3 has 14 residues. Germline assignment: CDR1 LNHNV and CDR2 YYDKDF (reference sequence). The DNA of the CDR3 is TGTGCCACCAGCATAAGACAGAGCTCCTACGAGCAGTACTTC. Its translation is CATSIRQSSYEQYF.

The CDR3 here is CASSDVGRNSPLHF. In DNA form, the CDR3 reads TGTGCCAGCAGTGATGTGGGGAGAAATTCACCCCTCCACTTT. This sequence joins TRBV2 and TRBJ1-6; no reliable D call. Trimming removed 3 bases at V and 7 bases at J, with 10 bases between. The CDR3 extends over 14 amino acids. Germline V gene sequence: CDR1 SNHLY, CDR2 FYNNEI. The whole variable domain, filled in from reference TRBV2 and TRBJ1-6, reads EPEVTQTPSHQVTQMGQEVILRCVPISNHLYFYWYRQILGQKVEFLVSFYNNEISEKSEIFDDQFSVERPDGSNFTLKIRSTKLEDSAMYFCASSDVGRNSPLHFGNGTRLTVT.

V and J are TRBV6-5 and TRBJ1-1, with D possibly TRBD1 on 6 matching bases. Germline V lookup: CDR1 MNHEY, CDR2 SVGAGI. The CDR3 extends over 14 amino acids. V lost 2 bases and J lost 4, with 11 bases in between. The CDR3 is CASSYPGEGTEAFF. The CDR3 nucleotides are TGTGCCAGCAGTTACCCAGGGGAAGGCACTGAAGCTTTCTTT.

The chain is built from TRBV6-2 or TRBV6-3 and TRBJ2-2, with D perhaps matching TRBD2 (6 bases). V was shortened by 3 bases and J by 4 bases, with 15 bases between the two germline ends. The CDR3 consists of 16 residues. Germline assignment: CDR1 MNHEY and CDR2 SVGEGT. CDR3 bases: TGTGCCAGCAGTTATAATCTCGGGAGCGCCACCGGGGAGCTGTTTTTT. Encoded protein: CASSYNLGSATGELFF.

This clone was recorded a few times. This chain uses TRBV2 with TRBJ1-5, with no clear D. This CDR3 is built from 15 residues. The V gene's germline CDR1 is SNHLY and CDR2 FYNNEI. V lost 3 bases and J lost 2, with 11 bases in between. CDR3 sequence: CASSDALSGNQPQHF. The CDR3 DNA sequence: TGTGCCAGCAGTGATGCACTCTCGGGCAATCAGCCCCAGCATTTT.

This rearrangement joins TRBV9 to TRBJ2-1; D is uncertain. Germline loops: CDR1 SGDLS, CDR2 YYNGEE. V was cut by 3 bases and J by 5 bases, with 18 bases left in between. This CDR3 is 16 amino acids long. The CDR3 DNA follows: TGTGCCAGCAGCGAGGCCCCCACTTGGGCCGACAATGAGCAGTTCTTC. It specifies CASSEAPTWADNEQFF.

The rearrangement joins TRBV6-5 to TRBJ1-1, with 8 bases aligning to TRBD1. V shed 2 bases, J shed 5 bases, and the junction held 4 bases outside the gene matches. Germline CDR1 and CDR2: MNHEY and SVGAGI. The CDR3 has 14 amino acids. As DNA, the CDR3 is TGTGCCAGCAGTTACCCAGGGGGCGTAACTGAAGCTTTCTTT. It encodes CASSYPGGVTEAFF.

This clone was observed a few times. The chain joins TRBV6-6 to TRBJ2-2, with a weak D call TRBD2 (6 bases). This CDR3 has 15 amino acids. With 8 bases removed from V and 7 bases from J, the gap between germline ends came to 20 bases. CDR1 is MNHNY, CDR2 SVGAGI, per germline (reference sequence). The CDR3 region is CASEVAARVGGELFF. The CDR3 nucleotides are TGTGCCAGCGAGGTAGCGGCCCGAGTGGGCGGGGAGCTGTTTTTT.

This clone appeared a single time. The chain is built from TRBV5-1 and TRBJ1-4, with 7 bases identical to TRBD1. The germline V gene has CDR1 SGHRS and CDR2 YFSETQ. The CDR3 runs 14 residues. V trimming: 4 bases; J trimming: 6 bases; junction bases outside the gene matches: 6. CDR3 nucleotides: TGCGCCAGCAGCCCGAGGGGGCGGGATGAAAAACTGTTTTTT. Translating it yields CASSPRGRDEKLFF.

CDR3 nucleotides: TGCGCCAGCAGCATGGGACAGGGGGCTGTGGATACGCAGTATTTT. It codes for CASSMGQGAVDTQYF. The chain links TRBV5-1 to TRBJ2-3; 12 nucleotides align to TRBD1. The V and J ends lost 4 bases and 6 bases, in that order; junction bases with no gene match: 6. In germline, CDR1 is SGHRS, CDR2 YFSETQ. The CDR3 contains 15 residues.

The V call is TRBV29-1, the J call TRBJ2-3; 7 bases are shared with TRBD1. Germline V lookup: CDR1 SQVTM, CDR2 ANQGSEA. J gave up 0 bases and V 6 bases, and 6 bases lay outside the gene matches. The CDR3 extends over 14 amino acids. CDR3: CSVQPGQSTDTQYF. The DNA of the CDR3 is TGCAGCGTCCAACCGGGACAGAGCACAGATACGCAGTATTTT.